This TCR beta chain was recorded in a study of T cells after yellow fever vaccination. Study-wide context: The authors prepared low-cell-number fractions using SMART-Seq v4 Ultra Low Input.

TCRdb redid the calling of the 5' RACE reads with MiXCR, one entry per CDR3 protein. There are 200,000 to 300,000 distinct CDR3 sequences in the sample; around 13% occur only once, and less than 0.55% lies in the top ten. The V and J ends lost 4 bases and 6 bases, in that order; junction bases with no gene match: 9. CDR3 length: 17 amino acids. Germline CDR1 and CDR2: KGHDR and SFDVKD. Sequencing used CD4+ T cells sorted from PBMCs, obtained 45 days after the yellow fever booster vaccination. The chain links TRBV24-1 to TRBJ2-1; TRBD2 matches 12 bases. This clonotype was obtained from a man in his thirties or forties who received the YFV17D yellow fever vaccine. The CDR3 loop reads CATSDSRRTSGTNEQFF. The CDR3 nucleotides read TGTGCCACCAGTGACTCCCGGCGGACTAGCGGGACCAATGAGCAGTTCTTC.